The entry that follows covers one TCR beta chain sequence. The antigen remains unidentified. Other DNA sequences in this sample translate to the same CDR3. Between the trimmed V and J ends, which lost 2 bases and 2 bases, there was a span of 8 bases. The germline gives CDR1 SGDLS, CDR2 YYNGEE. The CDR3 extends over 13 amino acids. Thawed PBMCs were FACS-sorted into unstimulated CD4+CD25+CD127- regulatory T cells, CD4+CD25- non-regulatory cells, CD4 and CD8 cells. Data came from immunoSEQ multiplex PCR; TCRdb stores just in-frame clones and leaves some out. The data show 85,000 to 95,000 clones, 85% to 95% seen once. The sample comes from a study of Tregs in tolerant kidney transplant recipients. Whole-study results and caveats: Tregs expanded with activated donor B cells seemed most donor-specific. This study did not directly address biological reproducibility.

The chain joins TRBV9 to TRBJ2-7; TRBD2 is a possible D gene (5 bases). Input material: CD8+ T cells from blood. This receptor was identified in a human donor in good health. The CDR3, as DNA: TGTGCCAGCAGCGTCGACGGGACCTACGAGCAGTACTTC. Translating it yields CASSVDGTYEQYF.